Listed below are T cell receptor beta chains from one sample, sequenced in a study of PD-L1 blockade in urothelial cancer. The method was immunoSEQ multiplex PCR; TCRdb's version includes in-frame clones alone and lacks a portion of them. Among about 45,000 clones, more than 70% were seen once, and the ten largest hold about 4%. The sequences come from PBMCs, collected around atezolizumab (anti-PD-L1) treatment. The receptors stem from an elderly man with urothelial cancer. Both conserved end residues are part of each CDR3. The D gene is left open where the match is weak. For some rows the clone size is stated as once, few or many, or as a class when expanded; others skip it.

J gene,V gene,D gene,clone size,CDR3 protein,CDR3 DNA
TRBJ1-1,TRBV28,-,-,CASSLGRWGQEDTEAFF,TGTGCCAGCAGTTTGGGTCGTTGGGGGCAGGAGGACACTGAAGCTTTCTTT
TRBJ2-5,TRBV7-9,TRBD2,-,CASSHLLAGAGTQYF,TGTGCCAGCAGCCACCTACTAGCGGGAGCGGGGACCCAGTACTTC
TRBJ1-2,TRBV30,-,-,CAWSEWTDGYTF,TGTGCCTGGAGTGAGTGGACTGATGGCTACACCTTC
TRBJ2-1,TRBV5-1,TRBD2,-,CASSPPIGLAGDEQFF,TGCGCCAGCAGCCCCCCTATCGGACTAGCGGGAGATGAGCAGTTCTTC
TRBJ2-2,TRBV6-1,-,-,CASSGRGSGELFF,TGTGCCAGCAGTGGGCGGGGCTCCGGGGAGCTGTTTTTT
TRBJ1-1,TRBV19,-,few,CASSAVVNTEAFF,TGTGCCAGTAGTGCGGTTGTGAACACTGAAGCTTTCTTT
TRBJ1-4,TRBV28,-,few,CATHRTVNEKLFF,TGTGCCACTCACCGGACAGTTAATGAAAAACTGTTTTTT
TRBJ2-5,TRBV5-1,TRBD2,-,CASRWGLAGVGETQYF,TGCGCCAGCAGGTGGGGACTAGCGGGAGTTGGAGAGACCCAGTACTTC
TRBJ2-7,TRBV5-1,TRBD2,-,CASEPGLAAGGFYEQYF,TGCGCCAGCGAACCGGGACTAGCAGCGGGGGGGTTCTACGAGCAGTACTTC
TRBJ2-3,TRBV9,TRBD2,few,CASSVRGEGTSFDTQYF,TGTGCCAGCAGCGTAAGGGGGGAAGGGACTAGCTTCGATACGCAGTATTTT
TRBJ2-1,TRBV9,TRBD2,-,CASSPGLASRDEQFF,TGTGCCAGCAGCCCGGGACTAGCGTCGAGGGATGAGCAGTTCTTC
TRBJ1-4,TRBV5-6,-,-,CASSRRATNEKLFF,TGTGCCAGCAGCCGCAGGGCAACTAATGAAAAACTGTTTTTT
TRBJ2-3,TRBV7-6,TRBD1,-,CASSESGQGVTDTQYF,TGTGCCAGCAGTGAAAGCGGACAGGGTGTCACAGATACGCAGTATTTT
TRBJ1-2,TRBV6-5,-,-,CATDRPGSGSGYTF,TGTGCCACCGATCGCCCAGGATCGGGGAGCGGCTACACCTTC
TRBJ2-3,TRBV4-1,-,once,CASSQDKSPGLRTDTQYF,TGCGCCAGCAGCCAAGACAAATCACCGGGACTTCGCACAGATACGCAGTATTTT
TRBJ2-2,TRBV18,-,-,CASSPLRAAGELFF,TGTGCCAGCTCACCACTGAGGGCCGCCGGGGAGCTGTTTTTT
TRBJ2-1,TRBV5-6,TRBD2,-,CASSFPPAGADEQFF,TGTGCCAGCAGCTTCCCACCAGCGGGAGCCGATGAGCAGTTCTTC
TRBJ2-1,TRBV28,TRBD2,-,CASSLTSGKRRSDEQFF,TGTGCCAGCAGCCTCACTAGCGGGAAGAGGAGGAGCGATGAGCAGTTCTTC
TRBJ2-3,TRBV30,TRBD2,-,CAWKYSGRATSTDTQYF,TGTGCCTGGAAGTATAGCGGGAGGGCCACTAGCACAGATACGCAGTATTTT
TRBJ2-2,TRBV4-1,-,-,CASSQEAANTGELFF,TGCGCCAGCAGCCAAGAGGCAGCGAACACCGGGGAGCTGTTTTTT
TRBJ2-1,TRBV5-1,TRBD2,-,CASSPLAGGSGNEQFF,TGCGCCAGCAGCCCCTTAGCGGGAGGCTCTGGCAATGAGCAGTTCTTC
TRBJ1-1,TRBV18,-,-,CASSPGRAGITEAFF,TGTGCCAGCTCCCCGGGGAGGGCAGGAATCACTGAAGCTTTCTTT
TRBJ2-2,TRBV11-2,-,-,CASSLGGGNTGELFF,TGTGCCAGCAGCTTAGGGGGCGGCAACACCGGGGAGCTGTTTTTT
TRBJ1-5,TRBV18,-,-,CASSPGGGNQPQHF,TGTGCCAGCTCACCAGGAGGGGGCAATCAGCCCCAGCATTTT
TRBJ1-1,TRBV5-6,-,few,CASRNRVATEAFF,TGTGCCAGCAGGAACAGGGTGGCCACTGAAGCTTTCTTT
TRBJ2-7,TRBV19,-,-,CASSLRDSSYEQYF,TGTGCCAGTAGCCTCAGGGATAGCTCCTACGAGCAGTACTTC
TRBJ2-5,TRBV29-1,-,-,CSVVARAGETQYF,TGCAGCGTTGTTGCGCGGGCGGGGGAGACCCAGTACTTC